A selection of T cell receptor beta chains follows, all from one sample in a study of shared clonotypes between healthy human individuals. Profiling relied on immunoSEQ multiplex PCR, and the TCRdb table lists in-frame clones only, not all of them. The repertoire has approximately 2.5 million clones, roughly 93% of them found once; the top ten carry approximately 0.36%. Sequences were obtained from naive CD4+ T cells from PBMCs. Every receptor here comes from a man aged 18 to 30 in good health. Some clones in this sample may be carry-over from other donors' samples. CDR3s include the opening cysteine and the closing phenylalanine or tryptophan. The D gene is left open where the match is weak. Clone size, where shown, is once, few, many, or a class for clones that have expanded.

J gene: TRBJ1-1
V gene: TRBV29-1
clone size: NA
D gene: TRBD1
CDR3 protein: CSVEWPTGGVMAFF
CDR3 DNA: TGCAGCGTTGAGTGGCCGACAGGGGGCGTCATGGCTTTCTTT

J gene: TRBJ2-3
V gene: TRBV10-3
clone size: NA
D gene: NA
CDR3 protein: CAISVRGDTQYF
CDR3 DNA: TGTGCCATCAGTGTCCGAGGAGATACGCAGTATTTT

J gene: TRBJ1-5
V gene: TRBV5-1
clone size: NA
D gene: TRBD1
CDR3 protein: CASSLRDRGRRSNQPQHF
CDR3 DNA: TGCGCCAGCAGCTTAAGGGACAGGGGGCGTCGGAGCAATCAGCCCCAGCATTTT

J gene: TRBJ1-1
V gene: TRBV19
clone size: NA
D gene: NA
CDR3 protein: CASSISLGRGTEAFF
CDR3 DNA: TGTGCCAGTAGTATATCATTGGGGAGGGGCACTGAAGCTTTCTTT

J gene: TRBJ1-2
V gene: TRBV6-1
clone size: NA
D gene: TRBD1
CDR3 protein: CASSEGQGGYGYTF
CDR3 DNA: TGTGCCAGCAGTGAGGGACAGGGAGGCTATGGCTACACCTTC

J gene: TRBJ1-5
V gene: TRBV28
clone size: NA
D gene: TRBD1
CDR3 protein: CASSSGQGYQPQHF
CDR3 DNA: TGTGCCAGCAGCTCGGGACAGGGTTATCAGCCCCAGCATTTT

J gene: TRBJ2-7
V gene: TRBV5-1
clone size: NA
D gene: TRBD1
CDR3 protein: CASSRGQGRRYEQYF
CDR3 DNA: TGTGCCAGCAGTCGGGGACAGGGAAGGAGGTACGAGCAGTACTTC

J gene: TRBJ1-2
V gene: TRBV4-2
clone size: few
D gene: NA
CDR3 protein: CAWGAPGYGYTF
CDR3 DNA: TGTGCCTGGGGGGCGCCGGGCTATGGCTACACCTTC

J gene: TRBJ2-7
V gene: TRBV18
clone size: NA
D gene: NA
CDR3 protein: CASSPEHRRYEQYF
CDR3 DNA: TGTGCCAGCTCACCGGAGCACAGACGCTACGAGCAGTACTTC

J gene: TRBJ2-1
V gene: TRBV28
clone size: NA
D gene: NA
CDR3 protein: CASSLSWGPPNNEQFF
CDR3 DNA: TGTGCCAGCAGTTTATCTTGGGGACCACCAAACAATGAGCAGTTCTTC

J gene: TRBJ2-5
V gene: TRBV5-1
clone size: NA
D gene: TRBD1
CDR3 protein: CATGQGAVQETQYF
CDR3 DNA: TGCGCCACGGGACAGGGGGCTGTGCAAGAGACCCAGTACTTC

J gene: TRBJ2-2
V gene: TRBV7-2
clone size: once
D gene: TRBD2
CDR3 protein: CASSLALAGGELFF
CDR3 DNA: TGTGCCAGCAGCTTAGCACTAGCGGGAGGGGAGCTGTTTTTT

J gene: TRBJ1-5
V gene: TRBV29-1
clone size: few
D gene: NA
CDR3 protein: CSVCQGSNQPQHF
CDR3 DNA: TGCAGCGTCTGTCAGGGTAGCAATCAGCCCCAGCATTTT

J gene: TRBJ1-1
V gene: TRBV4-3
clone size: NA
D gene: NA
CDR3 protein: CASSQVAGGATEAFF
CDR3 DNA: TGCGCCAGCAGCCAAGTTGCTGGTGGGGCCACTGAAGCTTTCTTT

J gene: TRBJ2-3
V gene: TRBV14
clone size: NA
D gene: TRBD1
CDR3 protein: CAISPGQGTTDTQYF
CDR3 DNA: TGTGCCATCAGCCCGGGACAGGGCACCACAGATACGCAGTATTTT

J gene: TRBJ1-3
V gene: TRBV29-1
clone size: once
D gene: NA
CDR3 protein: CSVKELAQGNTIYF
CDR3 DNA: TGCAGCGTCAAGGAGCTCGCTCAAGGAAACACCATATATTTT

J gene: TRBJ1-4
V gene: TRBV28
clone size: NA
D gene: NA
CDR3 protein: CASSTYRELGEKLFF
CDR3 DNA: TGTGCCAGCAGCACCTACAGGGAACTGGGTGAAAAACTGTTTTTT

J gene: TRBJ2-1
V gene: TRBV7-3
clone size: NA
D gene: TRBD2
CDR3 protein: CASSLRFLAGYNEQFF
CDR3 DNA: TGTGCCAGCAGCTTAAGGTTTCTAGCGGGATACAATGAGCAGTTCTTC

J gene: TRBJ2-3
V gene: TRBV5-1
clone size: once
D gene: NA
CDR3 protein: CASNPTSTDTQYF
CDR3 DNA: TGCGCCAGCAACCCCACGAGCACAGATACGCAGTATTTT

J gene: TRBJ1-2
V gene: TRBV4-2
clone size: once
D gene: TRBD1
CDR3 protein: CASSQDPHRTGSNYGYTF
CDR3 DNA: TGTGCCAGCAGCCAAGATCCCCACAGGACAGGGTCTAACTATGGCTACACCTTC

J gene: TRBJ2-7
V gene: TRBV5-6
clone size: NA
D gene: TRBD1
CDR3 protein: CASSLRQGTYEQYF
CDR3 DNA: TGTGCCAGCAGCTTGCGACAGGGTACCTACGAGCAGTACTTC

J gene: TRBJ2-1
V gene: TRBV12-5
clone size: NA
D gene: TRBD2
CDR3 protein: CASGLGSSAGPFNEQFF
CDR3 DNA: TGTGCTAGTGGTCTGGGATCCTCAGCGGGACCCTTTAATGAGCAGTTCTTC